The clone carrying this TCR beta chain appeared many times. The CDR3 length is 14 residues. Trimming took 4 bases from V and 5 from J; bases not matched to a gene: 3. Germline V CDR1 and CDR2: SGHRS, YFSETQ. Noted time point: sample taken at primary tumor resection. The donor group consisted of roughly 70 patients who had untreated, early-stage non-small cell lung cancer. From tumor, nontumor lung or frozen PBMC, whole RNA was taken unsorted for sequencing. The presence of a unique molecular identifier marked each TCR cDNA molecule. Using its own MiXCR run on the 5' RACE reads, TCRdb lists one record per CDR3 protein. The sample holds about 36,000 distinct CDR3 sequences; under 8.5% are singletons and the top ten take over 25%. The data originate from a study of spatial heterogeneity in lung cancer. Looking at the study overall: Across the raw uncorrected reads, a unique TCR and UMI combination was observed, on average, more than ten times.

The clonotype was recovered from a female donor with early-stage non-small cell lung cancer. This sample comprised PBMCs, obtained at surgery. The chain is built from TRBV5-1 and TRBJ2-1, with TRBD2 identical over 10 bases. The CDR3 reads CASSATSGNNEQFF. The DNA for the CDR3 is TGCGCCAGCAGCGCCACTAGCGGGAACAATGAGCAGTTCTTC.